The 32 T cell receptor beta chains listed next were all sequenced from one sample in a study of blood T cell repertoires in COVID-19. Here immunoSEQ multiplex PCR was the method, and the copy in TCRdb shows in-frame clones only, minus some. The sample has about 92,000 clones; around nine tenths are singletons. Sequencing used peripheral blood. The receptors shown here come from a woman aged 60-70 years with COVID-19, enrolled during active disease.

This chain links TRBV3-1 (or the pseudogene TRBV3-2) with TRBJ1-4; 8 bases map to TRBD1. CDR1 LGHDT and CDR2 YNNKEL come from the germline V gene (reference sequence). The CDR3 loop spans 15 amino acids. The V gene end was trimmed by 3 bases and the J gene end by 8 bases; junction bases not matched to a gene: 8. DNA for the CDR3: TGTGCCAGCAGCCAGCAGGGGGCGTTAGGGGAAAAACTGTTTTTT. Protein product: CASSQQGALGEKLFF.

The rearrangement uses TRBV6-2 or TRBV6-3 and TRBJ2-1; 12 nucleotides align to TRBD1. V lost 5 bases to trimming and J lost 8 bases; unmatched junction nucleotides: 7. Germline CDR1 reads MNHEY; CDR2 reads SVGEGT. The length of the CDR3 is 15 residues. The CDR3 coding sequence is TGTGCCAGCAGTCCCGGGACAGGGGGCTCCGATGAGCAGTTCTTC. It translates to CASSPGTGGSDEQFF.

V gene TRBV7-8 combines with J gene TRBJ1-5; 9 nucleotides align to TRBD1. The CDR3 has 17 amino acids. CDR1 and CDR2 from the germline V gene are SGHVS and FQNEAQ. V lost 4 bases and J lost 6; bases outside the gene matches: 13. The CDR3 loop reads CASSWRGQGRLFQPQHF. The CDR3 DNA reads TGTGCCAGCAGCTGGCGCGGACAGGGGAGACTTTTTCAGCCCCAGCATTTT. The complete variable domain, with remaining parts taken from reference TRBV7-8 and TRBJ1-5, reads GAGVSQSPRYKVAKRGQDVALRCDPISGHVSLFWYQQALGQGPEFLTYFQNEAQLDKSGLPSDRFFAERPEGSVSTLKIQRTQQEDSAVYLCASSWRGQGRLFQPQHFGDGTRLSIL.

This chain links TRBV30 with TRBJ1-3; D perhaps matches TRBD1 (6 bases). Deletions cut 2 bases from V and 2 bases from J, with 13 bases between. This CDR3 has 15 residues. CDR1 and CDR2 from the germline V gene are GTSNPN and SVGIG (reference sequence). As DNA, the CDR3 is TGTGCCTGGAGTCTTTCGTCAGGGGCTGGAAACACCATATATTTT. Its translation is CAWSLSSGAGNTIYF.

This chain links TRBV7-8 with TRBJ1-2, with no clear D. V lost 1 base and J 5 bases, leaving 8 bases between the germline ends. CDR3 length equals 13 residues. CDR1 and CDR2 from the germline V gene are SGHVS and FQNEAQ. The CDR3 nucleotides read TGTGCCAGCAGCTTAGTGATGCAGTATGGCTACACCTTC. It yields the protein CASSLVMQYGYTF.

This clone was found once. V is TRBV7-8 and J is TRBJ2-7; D perhaps matches TRBD2 (5 bases). V was shortened by 2 bases and J by 3 bases, with 20 bases between the two germline ends. The CDR3 has 17 residues. Germline V gives CDR1 SGHVS, CDR2 FQNEAQ. The CDR3 spells CASSLSYFSGLDYEQYF. The DNA for the CDR3 is TGTGCCAGCAGCTTAAGTTATTTCTCGGGGTTAGACTACGAGCAGTACTTC.

A few counts support this clone. The genes are TRBV5-1 and TRBJ1-5; 8 bases fit TRBD1. This CDR3 has 15 amino acids. V lost 0 bases to trimming and J lost 6 bases; unmatched junction nucleotides: 5. The germline gives CDR1 SGHRS, CDR2 YFSETQ. The CDR3 region is CASSLGTGRAQPQHF. The CDR3 DNA is TGCGCCAGCAGCTTGGGGACAGGGCGGGCTCAGCCCCAGCATTTT.

This clone was detected once. The chain carries TRBV5-1 and TRBJ2-5; TRBD2 aligns across 7 bases. The junction had 9 bases not matched to a gene; V was cut back by 5 bases and J by 2 bases. CDR1 is SGHRS, CDR2 YFSETQ, per germline. CDR3 length: 15 residues. The CDR3 here is CASRSDGGLQETQYF. Written as DNA, the CDR3 is TGCGCCAGCAGATCCGACGGGGGGTTACAAGAGACCCAGTACTTC. The full variable domain, its missing parts supplied by reference TRBV5-1 and TRBJ2-5, is KAGVTQTPRYLIKTRGQQVTLSCSPISGHRSVSWYQQTPGQGLQFLFEYFSETQRNKGNFPGRFSGRQFSNSRSEMNVSTLELGDSALYLCASRSDGGLQETQYFGPGTRLLVL.

The DNA for the CDR3 is TGTGCCAGCAGGCGCACGGGACAGGGGGTTCAGCCCCAGCATTTT. It yields the protein CASRRTGQGVQPQHF. V and J are TRBV6-6 and TRBJ1-5; 11 nucleotides match TRBD1. This CDR3 has 15 amino acids. Germline CDR1 is MNHNY and CDR2 is SVGAGI (reference sequence). The junction had 7 bases not matched to a gene; V was cut back by 6 bases and J by 6 bases.

In its sample, this clone was seen once. V usage is TRBV5-1 and J usage is TRBJ2-7, with D unclear. Germline CDR1 SGHRS, CDR2 YFSETQ. The CDR3 extends over 14 amino acids. With 2 bases removed from V and 0 bases from J, the gap between germline ends came to 9 bases. Written as DNA, the CDR3 is TGCGCCAGCAGCTTAGTGACGGGCTCCTACGAGCAGTACTTC. This encodes CASSLVTGSYEQYF.

The rearrangement joins TRBV6-6 to TRBJ2-2, with TRBD2 matching over 12 bases. The CDR3 is 17 amino acids. Germline assignment: CDR1 MNHNY and CDR2 SVGAGI (reference sequence). V was clipped by 6 bases and J by 1 base; unmatched bases: 6. CDR3 in DNA: TGTGCCAGCAGGCGACTAGCGGGGGCGATGAACACCGGGGAGCTGTTTTTT. This encodes CASRRLAGAMNTGELFF.

This chain links TRBV27 with TRBJ2-1; tentatively, D is TRBD2 (5 bases). Trimming removed 4 bases from V and 0 bases from J, with 16 bases in between. Per the germline V gene, CDR1 is MNHEY and CDR2 is SMNVEV (reference sequence). CDR3 size: 17 residues. CDR3 coding DNA: TGTGCCAGCAGTTACGGGGTAAGCGACTACTCCTACAATGAGCAGTTCTTC. Translated, it gives CASSYGVSDYSYNEQFF.

The V call is TRBV27, the J call TRBJ1-5; TRBD1 matches at 8 bases. Germline V lookup: CDR1 MNHEY, CDR2 SMNVEV (reference sequence). V shed 1 base, J shed 4 bases, and the junction held 6 bases outside the gene matches. The CDR3 has 16 residues. The CDR3 spells CASSLFAGGPNQPQHF. The CDR3 DNA is TGTGCCAGCAGTTTATTTGCAGGGGGCCCTAATCAGCCCCAGCATTTT.

The CDR3 loop reads CASSLGGSASEKLFF. The DNA of the CDR3 is TGCGCCAGCAGCTTGGGAGGTTCCGCAAGCGAAAAACTGTTTTTT. The V call is TRBV5-1, the J call TRBJ1-4; D remains ambiguous. The CDR3 consists of 15 residues. Germline CDR1 is SGHRS and CDR2 is YFSETQ. The germline V and J ends were trimmed by 0 bases and 8 bases, with 14 bases remaining between them. Full variable domain (rest looked up from reference TRBV5-1 and TRBJ1-4): KAGVTQTPRYLIKTRGQQVTLSCSPISGHRSVSWYQQTPGQGLQFLFEYFSETQRNKGNFPGRFSGRQFSNSRSEMNVSTLELGDSALYLCASSLGGSASEKLFFGSGTQLSVL.

The genes are TRBV15 and TRBJ2-5; TRBD1 matches at 10 bases. Germline loops: CDR1 LNHNV, CDR2 YYDKDF (reference sequence). CDR3 size: 17 residues. The J segment lost 5 bases and the V segment lost 2 bases, leaving 11 bases of the junction unmatched. The CDR3 nucleotides read TGTGCCACCAGCAGAAAAAGGCCGGGACAGGGGTGGGAGACCCAGTACTTC. It translates to CATSRKRPGQGWETQYF.

The CDR3 sequence: CASSLAGAGQGYSPLHF. The CDR3 region has the DNA TGTGCCAGCAGCTTAGCGGGCGCGGGACAGGGGTATTCACCCCTCCACTTT. The V gene is TRBV7-2, the J gene TRBJ1-6; the match to TRBD1 covers 10 bases. CDR3 length: 17 residues. V trimming: 0 bases; J trimming: 8 bases; junction bases outside the gene matches: 7. Germline V gene sequence: CDR1 SGHTA, CDR2 FQGNSA.

The chain is built from TRBV10-1 and TRBJ2-6; 7 positions match TRBD1. Trimming cost V 10 bases and J 2 bases; bases outside gene matches: 17. Germline V lookup: CDR1 WNHNN, CDR2 SYGVQD (reference sequence). The CDR3 is 18 residues long. CDR3 sequence: CATGDRGQAEAGANVLTF. CDR3 coding DNA: TGCGCCACCGGGGACCGCGGACAGGCGGAAGCTGGGGCCAACGTCCTGACTTTC.

The chain has TRBV6-6 and TRBJ1-5; D remains unclear. Germline V gene data show CDR1 as MNHNY and CDR2 as SVGAGI (reference sequence). The length of the CDR3 is 13 residues. V shed 2 bases and J shed 6 bases, with 8 bases lying between them. The chain's CDR3 is CASSYGASQPQHF. CDR3 in DNA: TGTGCCAGCAGTTACGGAGCCAGTCAGCCCCAGCATTTT.

This clone was picked up one time. This chain's CDR3 is CASSILGDTIYGYTF. As DNA, the CDR3 is TGTGCCAGTAGTATATTGGGGGACACCATCTATGGCTACACCTTC. The rearrangement joins TRBV19 to TRBJ1-2, with a weak D call TRBD1 (6 bases). CDR3 size: 15 residues. Germline V gene data show CDR1 as LNHDA and CDR2 as SQIVND (reference sequence). V dropped 2 bases and J dropped 4 bases, with 14 bases sitting between them.

The gene calls are TRBV7-8 and TRBJ1-2; the match to TRBD1 covers 7 bases. CDR1 is SGHVS and CDR2 is FQNEAQ in the germline V gene. The J segment lost 7 bases and the V segment lost 5 bases, leaving 4 bases of the junction unmatched. The CDR3 totals 12 residues. The CDR3 here is CASSPSGGGYTF. DNA of the CDR3: TGTGCCAGCAGCCCGTCAGGGGGTGGCTACACCTTC.

This clone was counted a single time. The V and J genes are TRBV4-2 and TRBJ1-1; 7 bases agree with TRBD1. CDR3 length: 17 residues. The germline CDR1 and CDR2 sequences are LGHNA and YNFKEQ. J gave up 6 bases and V 3 bases, and 16 bases lay outside the gene matches. The chain's CDR3 is CASSQGEGGAFAPEAFF. In nucleotides, the CDR3 is TGTGCCAGCAGCCAGGGAGAAGGGGGCGCGTTCGCCCCTGAAGCTTTCTTT.

This chain links TRBV7-2 with TRBJ1-2; 7 nucleotides align to TRBD1. The junction had 12 bases not matched to a gene; V was cut back by 5 bases and J by 3 bases. The CDR3 extends over 16 amino acids. From germline, CDR1 is SGHTA and CDR2 FQGNSA. The CDR3 loop is CASSRRQGLVHYGYTF. In DNA form, the CDR3 reads TGTGCCAGCAGCCGCCGACAGGGATTAGTCCACTATGGCTACACCTTC.

The chain joins TRBV4-2 to TRBJ2-5; a possible D gene is TRBD2 (6 bases). The germline CDR1 and CDR2 sequences are LGHNA and YNFKEQ. V lost 4 bases and J lost 3, with 15 bases in between. This CDR3 has 15 amino acids. CDR3 protein: CASSPPGGVEETQYF. The CDR3 nucleotides are TGTGCCAGCAGCCCACCTGGCGGGGTGGAAGAGACCCAGTACTTC.

The CDR3 DNA reads TGTGCCAGCAGCGTGGCCAGTCGGGATGGCTACACCTTC. It encodes CASSVASRDGYTF. This chain uses TRBV9 with TRBJ1-2; D is unclear. V was trimmed by 2 bases and J by 6 bases, leaving 11 bases between them. Germline-derived CDR1 and CDR2 are SGDLS and YYNGEE. The CDR3 is 13 residues long.

The CDR3 loop is CASSQGDRDNEQFF. The CDR3 coding sequence is TGCGCCAGCAGCCAGGGGGACAGGGACAATGAGCAGTTCTTC. The chain employs TRBV4-3 and TRBJ2-1; TRBD1 agrees at 9 bases. The CDR3 is 14 residues long. Germline trimming cut 3 bases from V and 5 bases from J; bases unmatched to any gene: 2. Germline CDR1 is LGHNA and CDR2 is YSLEER.

The V call is TRBV19, the J call TRBJ2-3; D perhaps matches TRBD2 (5 bases). The V end lost 5 bases, the J end lost 0 bases, and 9 bases lay between the germline ends. Germline assignment: CDR1 LNHDA and CDR2 SQIVND (reference sequence). The CDR3 contains 14 residues. The CDR3 bases are TGTGCCAGTAGTGGAGGAACTAGCACAGATACGCAGTATTTT. It encodes CASSGGTSTDTQYF.

A word on this clone: A junction end diverges from the germline sequence, so it may reflect a read error. V and J are TRBV5-1 and TRBJ2-3; 14 nucleotides align to TRBD2. The CDR3 runs 18 residues. Per the germline V gene, CDR1 is SGHRS and CDR2 is YFSETQ. CDR3 loop: CASSLGPTSGGGTYTQYF. In DNA, the CDR3 is TGCGCCAGCAGCTTGGGCCCGACTAGCGGGGGGGGCACATATACGCAGTATTTT. Looking up the rest from reference TRBV5-1 and TRBJ2-3 gives the full variable domain: KAGVTQTPRYLIKTRGQQVTLSCSPISGHRSVSWYQQTPGQGLQFLFEYFSETQRNKGNFPGRFSGRQFSNSRSEMNVSTLELGDSALYLCASSLGPTSGGGTYTQYFGPGTRLTVL.

The V gene is TRBV24-1, the J gene TRBJ1-2, with TRBD1 as a possible D gene (5 bases). The V end was cut by 4 bases, the J end by 7 bases, with 12 bases between. Germline V gene sequence: CDR1 KGHDR, CDR2 SFDVKD. This CDR3 spans 13 amino acids. The CDR3 sequence is CATSDGGGTGYTF. The CDR3 DNA sequence: TGTGCCACCAGTGACGGGGGTGGGACTGGCTACACCTTC.

The chain joins TRBV9 to TRBJ2-1; 14 bases are shared with TRBD2. V shed 4 bases, J shed 4 bases, and the junction held 1 base outside the gene matches. The CDR3 contains 15 residues. Germline V lookup: CDR1 SGDLS, CDR2 YYNGEE. Written as DNA, the CDR3 is TGTGCCAGCAGCCGACTAGCGGGGGGGTACAATGAGCAGTTCTTC. It is translated as CASSRLAGGYNEQFF.

V gene TRBV18 combines with J gene TRBJ2-2, with TRBD2 identical over 9 bases. The V gene's germline CDR1 is KGHSH and CDR2 LQKENI. V trimming: 3 bases; J trimming: 5 bases; junction bases outside the gene matches: 4. The CDR3 totals 15 residues. This CDR3 reads CASSPLAGRTGELFF. CDR3 DNA: TGTGCCAGCTCACCCCTAGCGGGGCGGACCGGGGAGCTGTTTTTT.

The count of this clone is one. This chain uses TRBV30 with TRBJ1-5, with 8 bases aligning to TRBD1. CDR3 length: 14 amino acids. Per germline, CDR1 GTSNPN and CDR2 SVGIG (reference sequence). V lost 3 bases, J lost 7 bases, and 8 bases stayed unmatched. The CDR3 spells CAWSSGRGHQPQHF. The CDR3 nucleotides are TGTGCCTGGAGCTCCGGCAGGGGGCACCAGCCCCAGCATTTT.

The rearrangement links TRBV24-1 to TRBJ1-4; D possibly corresponds to TRBD1 (5 bases). This CDR3 has 15 residues. The ends were cut back, 4 bases at V and 6 bases at J, with 14 bases in the middle. Germline loops: CDR1 KGHDR, CDR2 SFDVKD. The CDR3 region is CATSDSQGIDEKLFF. In DNA form, the CDR3 reads TGTGCCACCAGTGACTCGCAGGGAATCGATGAAAAACTGTTTTTT.